Below are 5 T cell receptor beta chains sequenced from a single sample in a study of T cell responses to AZD1222 COVID-19 vaccine. Some clones are missing from TCRdb's copy, which holds only in-frame ones; the method was immunoSEQ multiplex PCR. The sample has around 270,000 clones; 90% to 95% are singletons. The source was peripheral blood, collected 28 days after the second AZD1222 dose. The receptors shown here come from an adult who received the AZD1222 COVID-19 vaccine.

The V gene is TRBV5-1, the J gene TRBJ1-1; D ambiguous. Germline CDR1 is SGHRS and CDR2 is YFSETQ. V lost 0 bases and J lost 11, with 11 bases in between. The CDR3 consists of 12 residues. DNA of the CDR3: TGCGCCAGCAGCTTGGGCAGCATAGGGGCTTTCTTT. As protein: CASSLGSIGAFF.

The rearrangement uses TRBV2 and TRBJ2-3, with 8 bases matching TRBD1. The V gene's germline CDR1 is SNHLY and CDR2 FYNNEI. The CDR3 has 15 residues. With V trimmed by 6 bases and J by 8 bases, 13 bases remained unmatched. CDR3 region: CASSRGHADTGTQYF. The CDR3 DNA reads TGTGCCAGCAGCAGGGGGCACGCGGATACGGGTACGCAGTATTTT.

The chain combines TRBV27 with TRBJ1-6; D unclear. Looked up from germline, CDR1 is MNHEY and CDR2 is SMNVEV (reference sequence). Trimming shortened V by 0 bases and J by 7 bases, and 7 bases separated the two germline ends. There are 14 residues in the CDR3. The CDR3 protein is CASSLSGRNSPLHF. DNA for the CDR3: TGTGCCAGCAGTTTATCAGGAAGAAATTCACCCCTCCACTTT.

The chain joins TRBV4-1 to TRBJ1-2, with TRBD1 as a possible D gene (5 bases). CDR3 length equals 13 residues. V gave up 2 bases and J gave up 2 bases, with 6 bases separating them. Germline V CDR1 and CDR2: MGHRA, YSYEKL. The CDR3 DNA reads TGCGCCAGCAGCCAACCAGGGAACTATGGCTACACCTTC. This gives the protein CASSQPGNYGYTF.

This chain links TRBV6-5 with TRBJ1-6; unclear D gene. The CDR3 spans 14 residues. V dropped 2 bases and J dropped 7 bases, with 9 bases sitting between them. CDR1 and CDR2 from the germline V gene are MNHEY and SVGAGI. The CDR3 DNA is TGTGCCAGCAGTTACCCCACGGCAAATTCACCCCTCCACTTT. Translating it yields CASSYPTANSPLHF.